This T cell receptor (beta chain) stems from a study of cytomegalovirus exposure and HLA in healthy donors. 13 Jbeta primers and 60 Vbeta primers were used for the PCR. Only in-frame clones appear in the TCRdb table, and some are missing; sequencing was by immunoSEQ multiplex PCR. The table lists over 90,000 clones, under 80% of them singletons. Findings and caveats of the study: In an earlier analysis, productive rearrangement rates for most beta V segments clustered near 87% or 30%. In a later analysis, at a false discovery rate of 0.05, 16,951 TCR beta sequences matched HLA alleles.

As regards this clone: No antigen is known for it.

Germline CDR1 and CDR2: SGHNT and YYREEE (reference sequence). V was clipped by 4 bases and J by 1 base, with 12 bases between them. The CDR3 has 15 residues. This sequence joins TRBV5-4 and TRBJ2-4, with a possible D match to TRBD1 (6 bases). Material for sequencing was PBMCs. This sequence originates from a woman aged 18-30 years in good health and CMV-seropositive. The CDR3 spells CASSVYQGAKNIQYF. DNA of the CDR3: TGTGCCAGCAGCGTATACCAGGGGGCCAAAAACATTCAGTACTTC.